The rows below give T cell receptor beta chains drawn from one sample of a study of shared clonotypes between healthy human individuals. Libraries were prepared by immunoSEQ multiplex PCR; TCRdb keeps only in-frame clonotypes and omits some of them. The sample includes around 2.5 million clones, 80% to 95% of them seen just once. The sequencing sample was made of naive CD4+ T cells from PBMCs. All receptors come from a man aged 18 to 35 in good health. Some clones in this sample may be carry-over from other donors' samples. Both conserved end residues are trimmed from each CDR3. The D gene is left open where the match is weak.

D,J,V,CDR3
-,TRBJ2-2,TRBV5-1,ASSEDFTGELF
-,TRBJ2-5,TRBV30,ACNRVAPWVTQY
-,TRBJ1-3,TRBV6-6,ASSYDPRAGNTIY
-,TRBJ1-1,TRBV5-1,ASSSALTGKFEAF
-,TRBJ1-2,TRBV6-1,ASSEGAGHYGYT
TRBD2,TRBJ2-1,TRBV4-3,ASSQEVLAGGAFSYNEQF
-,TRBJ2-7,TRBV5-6,ASSRTSEQY
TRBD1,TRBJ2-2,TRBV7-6,ASSLPTGEKSGELF
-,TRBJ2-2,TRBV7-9,ASSLLDNEAGELF
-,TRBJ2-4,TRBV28,ASTRIATKNIQY
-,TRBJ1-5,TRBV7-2,ASSPKGGQPQH
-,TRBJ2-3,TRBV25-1,ASSEQTSTDTQY
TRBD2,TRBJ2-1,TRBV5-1,ASKGLAAPNEQF
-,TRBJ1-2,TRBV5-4,ASTRGVRDGYT
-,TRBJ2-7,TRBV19,ASSGTSMAKY
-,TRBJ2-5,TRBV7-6,ASSLAGLNQETQY
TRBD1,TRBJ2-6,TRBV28,ASRDRTGGREGANVLT